The 26 T cell receptor beta chains below come from one sample, sequenced in a study of blood T cells in healthy people across ages. A second 7 to 11 cycle PCR used barcoded and J-beta primers. TCRdb independently ran MiXCR on the 5' RACE reads; one entry per CDR3 protein. This sample carries 600,000 to 800,000 distinct CDR3 sequences, roughly 21% of them seen once, and the ten largest clones take around 3.4%. Sequenced input: blood. Receptors originate from an older man in good health.

This clonotype has just a few counts. V and J are TRBV5-1 and TRBJ2-1, with D tentatively TRBD2 (6 bases). Gene TRBJ2-7 matches the end of the DNA better, so the J call may be wrong. This CDR3 region has 16 residues. Germline-derived CDR1 and CDR2 are SGHRS and YFSETQ. The CDR3 DNA follows: TGCGCCAGCAGCCTGGCGGGACCCCCGACGTCTTACGAGCAGTACTTC. The encoded protein is CASSLAGPPTSYEQYF.

J is TRBJ1-2 and V is TRBV7-9; D is unclear. The V and J ends lost 10 bases and 14 bases respectively, with 14 bases between them. There are 9 residues in the CDR3. CDR1 SEHNR and CDR2 FQNEAQ come from the germline V gene (reference sequence). CDR3: CATGTGRTF. CDR3 DNA: TGTGCCACCGGAACCGGGAGAACCTTC.

The chain links TRBV12-3 or TRBV12-4 to TRBJ2-1; D unclear. This CDR3 comprises 16 residues. V was shortened by 5 bases and J by 0 bases, with 14 bases between the two germline ends. DNA of the CDR3: TGTGCCAGCAGTGACCGGCCCACGAGCTCCTACAATGAGCAGTTCTTC. Its protein product is CASSDRPTSSYNEQFF.

Only a few counts were recorded for this clonotype. The genes are TRBV20-1 and TRBJ1-6; 9 nucleotides agree with TRBD1. In germline, CDR1 is DFQATT, CDR2 SNEGSKA (reference sequence). The CDR3 has 14 amino acids. J gave up 9 bases and V 4 bases, and 7 bases lay outside the gene matches. CDR3 coding DNA: TGCAGTGCTACGGACAGGGGTGATGGTTCACCCCTCCACTTT. It encodes CSATDRGDGSPLHF.

This clonotype turned up a few times. The CDR3 protein is CASSERESSYNEQFF. CDR3 nucleotide sequence: TGTGCCAGCAGTGAGCGGGAGAGCTCCTACAATGAGCAGTTCTTC. The V and J genes are TRBV2 and TRBJ2-1; 7 bases match TRBD2. The germline V gene encodes CDR1 SNHLY and CDR2 FYNNEI. The V segment lost 3 bases and the J segment 0 bases; nucleotides outside the gene matches: 2. The CDR3 covers 15 residues.

On this clonotype itself: Germline and junction disagree at one end, which may indicate a read error. The chain couples TRBV20-1 to TRBJ2-2; 8 bases are shared with TRBD2. CDR3 length: 15 amino acids. CDR1 and CDR2 from the germline V gene are DFQATT and SNEGSKA (reference sequence). CDR3 sequence (DNA): TGCAGTGCTCCCATGGGGCGGGGGGACGCCGGGGAGCTGCTTTTT. It yields the protein CSAPMGRGDAGELLF.

This clonotype was picked up a small number of times. This sequence joins TRBV20-1 and TRBJ2-5; 8 positions agree with TRBD2. The J call is uncertain, as TRBJ2-1 better fits the DNA end. This CDR3 contains 11 residues. CDR1 is DFQATT and CDR2 is SNEGSKA in the germline V gene (reference sequence). The CDR3 sequence is CSAVGLAGQFF. CDR3 DNA: TGCAGTGCCGTTGGACTAGCAGGACAGTTCTTC.

This clonotype turned up a few times. The chain links TRBV4-3 to TRBJ2-1; no definite D call. The J call may be incorrect, as the DNA end agrees better with TRBJ2-5. CDR1 LGHNA and CDR2 YSLEER come from the germline V gene. The CDR3 runs to 13 residues. This CDR3 is CASSQDTFQTQYF. DNA of the CDR3: TGCGCCAGCAGCCAAGATACGTTCCAGACCCAGTACTTC.

This clonotype showed up just a few times. The rearrangement uses TRBV7-9 and TRBJ2-1; 8 positions match TRBD1. The DNA end is a closer match to TRBJ2-7, so the J assignment may be wrong. Looked up from germline, CDR1 is SEHNR and CDR2 is FQNEAQ (reference sequence). The CDR3 is made up of 16 amino acids. The CDR3 sequence: CASSLAETGVNDEQYF. The CDR3 region has the DNA TGTGCCAGCAGCTTAGCCGAGACAGGGGTTAACGACGAGCAGTACTTC.

This chain uses TRBV20-1 with TRBJ1-2, with 7 bases that match TRBD1. V trimming: 0 bases; J trimming: 4 bases; junction bases outside the gene matches: 5. Germline-derived CDR1 and CDR2 are DFQATT and SNEGSKA (reference sequence). The CDR3 totals 14 residues. The CDR3 sequence: CSAREGGAGYGYTF. CDR3 DNA sequence: TGCAGTGCTAGAGAAGGGGGCGCAGGCTATGGCTACACCTTC.

This clonotype was observed a few times. This rearrangement joins TRBV9 to TRBJ2-3; 13 bases match TRBD2. Trimming at V came to 3 bases and at J to 1 base, leaving 2 bases not matched to a gene. The CDR3 is made up of 16 amino acids. Germline lookup yields CDR1 SGDLS and CDR2 YYNGEE. The CDR3 region has the DNA TGTGCCAGCAGCGGAGGGACTAGCGGGGGCACAGATACGCAGTATTTT. Translation: CASSGGTSGGTDTQYF.

This clonotype turned up a few times. V is TRBV5-1 and J is TRBJ2-1; D unresolved. CDR1 is SGHRS, CDR2 YFSETQ, per germline. The germline V and J ends were trimmed by 7 bases and 0 bases, with 11 bases remaining between them. The CDR3 is made up of 14 amino acids. In DNA, the CDR3 is TGCGCCAGCGGCCCTGGCGACTCCTACAATGAGCAGTTCTTC. This gives the protein CASGPGDSYNEQFF.

The sample holds many counts of this clonotype. CDR3 region: CASSLTLAKNIQYF. The CDR3 bases are TGCGCCAGCAGCCTGACATTAGCCAAAAACATTCAGTACTTC. The chain has TRBV5-1 and TRBJ2-4; D is unclear. CDR1 is SGHRS and CDR2 is YFSETQ in the germline V gene. The V and J ends lost 4 bases and 0 bases respectively, with 8 bases between them. The CDR3 loop spans 14 amino acids. Full variable domain (outside the CDR3, taken from reference TRBV5-1 and TRBJ2-4): KAGVTQTPRYLIKTRGQQVTLSCSPISGHRSVSWYQQTPGQGLQFLFEYFSETQRNKGNFPGRFSGRQFSNSRSEMNVSTLELGDSALYLCASSLTLAKNIQYFGAGTRLSVL.

This chain links TRBV20-1 with TRBJ1-2, with 7 bases lining up with TRBD1. The V gene's germline CDR1 is DFQATT and CDR2 SNEGSKA (reference sequence). The length of the CDR3 is 12 residues. The V segment lost 3 bases and the J segment 4 bases; nucleotides outside the gene matches: 2. The CDR3 DNA reads as TGCAGTGCTAGTAGACAGGGCTATGGCTACACCTTC. Translation: CSASRQGYGYTF.

This clonotype has just a few counts. The J gene is TRBJ1-2, the V gene TRBV7-2, with no clear D. The ends were cut back, 1 base at V and 4 bases at J, with 10 bases in the middle. The CDR3 extends over 14 amino acids. The germline gives CDR1 SGHTA, CDR2 FQGNSA. This chain's CDR3 is CASSLGVSSYGYTF. CDR3 DNA: TGTGCCAGCAGCTTAGGGGTCAGTTCCTATGGCTACACCTTC. Looking up the rest from reference TRBV7-2 and TRBJ1-2 gives the full variable domain: GAGVSQSPSNKVTEKGKDVELRCDPISGHTALYWYRQSLGQGLEFLIYFQGNSAPDKSGLPSDRFSAERTGGSVSTLTIQRTQQEDSAVYLCASSLGVSSYGYTFGSGTRLTVV.

This chain uses TRBV20-1 with TRBJ2-7, with 11 nucleotides matching TRBD2. Germline values: CDR1 DFQATT, CDR2 SNEGSKA (reference sequence). The CDR3 contains 14 residues. J lost 4 bases, V lost 7 bases, and 9 bases had no gene match. The DNA for the CDR3 is TGCAGTGTTACTAGCGGGAGTTCTGCGTACGAGCAGTACTTC. Amino acids: CSVTSGSSAYEQYF.

V and J are TRBV4-1 and TRBJ2-2; 7 bases line up with TRBD1. Germline trimming cut 3 bases from V and 6 bases from J; bases unmatched to any gene: 7. There are 15 residues in the CDR3. Germline V gives CDR1 MGHRA, CDR2 YSYEKL. CDR3 bases: TGCGCCAGCAGCCAGGACACAGGGGCACCCGGGGAGCTGTTTTTT. Encoded protein: CASSQDTGAPGELFF.

This clonotype was seen more than once but under ten times. The V call is TRBV24-1, the J call TRBJ2-1; 7 bases fit TRBD1. The CDR3 runs to 15 residues. Looked up from germline, CDR1 is KGHDR and CDR2 is SFDVKD. Trimming cost V 3 bases and J 10 bases; bases outside gene matches: 11. In DNA, the CDR3 is TGTGCCACCAGTGATCGACAGGGCGCCCACTTCGAGCAGTTCTTC. It encodes CATSDRQGAHFEQFF.

This clonotype turned up a few times. One junction end disagrees with the germline gene, perhaps due to a read error. The CDR3 DNA is TGTGCCAGCAGCCAAGATCTCGGCTCCTACGAGCAGTACTTC. Translating it yields CASSQDLGSYEQYF. This chain links TRBV4-1 with TRBJ2-7; D not resolved. The CDR3 has 14 amino acids. CDR1 is MGHRA and CDR2 is YSYEKL in the germline V gene.

This clonotype was seen a few times. V is TRBV7-2 and J is TRBJ2-3; 11 nucleotides align to TRBD2. Trimming at V came to 4 bases and at J to 10 bases, leaving 7 bases not matched to a gene. The CDR3 is 14 amino acids. The V gene's germline CDR1 is SGHTA and CDR2 FQGNSA. CDR3 in DNA: TGTGCCAGCAGCTCGCTAGCGGGAGGAAGCTCGCAGTATTTT. Translating gives CASSSLAGGSSQYF.

This CDR3 is CASSLAAPWTDTQYF. CDR3 DNA sequence: TGTGCCAGCAGCTTAGCCGCGCCTTGGACAGATACGCAGTATTTT. The chain recombines TRBV7-2 with TRBJ2-3; D unclear. This CDR3 has 15 residues. Germline V gene sequence: CDR1 SGHTA, CDR2 FQGNSA. Trimming shortened V by 0 bases and J by 3 bases, and 10 bases separated the two germline ends.

This rearrangement joins TRBV11-1 to TRBJ2-4, with no clear D. The germline V gene has CDR1 SGHAT and CDR2 FQDESV (reference sequence). V was trimmed by 6 bases and J by 7 bases, leaving 13 bases between them. The CDR3 has 13 amino acids. CDR3 protein: CASRPSSGNIQYF. The CDR3 bases are TGTGCCAGCAGGCCAAGCTCTGGGAACATTCAGTACTTC.

This rearrangement joins TRBV6-2 or TRBV6-3 to TRBJ2-7, with 14 positions matching TRBD2. The CDR3 consists of 18 residues. Germline assignment: CDR1 MNHEY and CDR2 SVGEGT. J gave up 3 bases and V 7 bases, and 14 bases lay outside the gene matches. Here the CDR3 reads CASTKAGLAGGALYEQYF. The DNA of the CDR3 is TGTGCCAGCACCAAGGCAGGACTAGCGGGAGGAGCACTCTACGAGCAGTACTTC.

This clonotype has a handful of counts. This chain connects TRBV6-2 or TRBV6-3 to TRBJ2-5, with TRBD2 matching over 7 bases. The better agreement between TRBJ2-7 and the DNA end casts doubt on the J call. Germline assignment: CDR1 MNHEY and CDR2 SVGEGT. The CDR3 extends over 16 amino acids. CDR3 bases: TGTGCCAGCAGCCATTCTAGCGGCCCAACCCCCTACGAGCAGTACTTC. Its protein is CASSHSSGPTPYEQYF.

The chain is built from TRBV5-1 and TRBJ2-3; TRBD2 matches at 13 bases. In germline, CDR1 is SGHRS, CDR2 YFSETQ. The V gene end was trimmed by 4 bases and the J gene end by 5 bases; junction bases not matched to a gene: 19. This CDR3 has 20 residues. CDR3 region: CASSHPGQHTSGRARDTQYF. The CDR3 region has the DNA TGCGCCAGCAGCCATCCGGGACAACATACTAGCGGGAGGGCGAGAGATACGCAGTATTTT.

The chain carries TRBV7-2 and TRBJ2-3; D is ambiguous. Germline assignment: CDR1 SGHTA and CDR2 FQGNSA. This CDR3 spans 13 amino acids. V gave up 3 bases and J gave up 6 bases, with 10 bases separating them. Here the CDR3 reads CASSFGSRDTQYF. The CDR3 nucleotides are TGTGCCAGCAGCTTCGGTAGTAGGGATACGCAGTATTTT.